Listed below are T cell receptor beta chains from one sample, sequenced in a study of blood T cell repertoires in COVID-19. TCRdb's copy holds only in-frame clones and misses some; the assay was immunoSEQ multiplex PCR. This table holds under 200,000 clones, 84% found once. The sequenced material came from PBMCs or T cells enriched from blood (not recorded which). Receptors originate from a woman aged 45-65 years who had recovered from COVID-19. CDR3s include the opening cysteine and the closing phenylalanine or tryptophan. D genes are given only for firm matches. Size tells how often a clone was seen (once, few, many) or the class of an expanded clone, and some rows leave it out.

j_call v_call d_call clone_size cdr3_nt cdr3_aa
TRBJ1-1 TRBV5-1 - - TGCGCCAGTGGGCTCCAGGGGAATGTTGAAGCTTTCTTT CASGLQGNVEAFF
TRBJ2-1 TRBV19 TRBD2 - TGTGCCAGTAGTATTGGGCTAGCGGTGAATGGTGAGCAGTTCTTC CASSIGLAVNGEQFF
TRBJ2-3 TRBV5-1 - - TGCGCCAGCACCCCGACTAGCACAGATACGCAGTATTTT CASTPTSTDTQYF
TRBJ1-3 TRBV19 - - TGTGCCAGTAGTATCCAGAGGTCCTCTGGAAACACCATATATTTT CASSIQRSSGNTIYF
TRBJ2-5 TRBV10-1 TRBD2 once TGCGCCAGCAACGGACTAGCGGGACCGTACCAAGAGACCCAGTACTTC CASNGLAGPYQETQYF
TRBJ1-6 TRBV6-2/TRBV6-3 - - TGTGCCAGCAGTCGCGGGACGTATAATTCACCCCTCCACTTT CASSRGTYNSPLHF
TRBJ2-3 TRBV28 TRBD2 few TGTGCCAGCAGTCCCCTCCCCGCTCCGGGACTAGCGGTACAAAGTTTTTACCGCCCAGATACGCAGTATTTT CASSPLPAPGLAVQSFYRPDTQYF
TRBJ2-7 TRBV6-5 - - TGTGCCAGCAGTTACTCGATGGGCCGACAGTACTTC CASSYSMGRQYF
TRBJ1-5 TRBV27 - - TGTGCCAGCAGTCCCACAGGAATGTCTCAGCCCCAGCATTTT CASSPTGMSQPQHF
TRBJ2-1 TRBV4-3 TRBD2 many TGCGCCAGCAGCCAATTTGGGTTGGGGTCTAGCGGGAGAGGAAATGAGCAGTTCTTC CASSQFGLGSSGRGNEQFF
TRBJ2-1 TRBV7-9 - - TGTGCCAGCAGCAATCCATACAGGGCACTCAATGAGCAGTTCTTC CASSNPYRALNEQFF
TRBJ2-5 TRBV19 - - TGTGCCAGTAGTGTCGACAGCTACCAAGAGACCCAGTACTTC CASSVDSYQETQYF
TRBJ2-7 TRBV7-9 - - TGTGCCAGCAGCTTAGGGCCAGGTCGATACGAGCAGTACTTC CASSLGPGRYEQYF
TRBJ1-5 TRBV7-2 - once TGTGCCAGCAGCCGTACAGGGAACAATCAGCCCCAGCATTTT CASSRTGNNQPQHF
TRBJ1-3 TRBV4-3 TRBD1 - TGCGCCAGCAGCCATGGGGACAGGAACTCTGGAAACACCATATATTTT CASSHGDRNSGNTIYF
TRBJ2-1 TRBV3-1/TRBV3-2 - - TGTGCCAGCAGTCTTGGCCCCTCGGAGCAGTTCTTC CASSLGPSEQFF
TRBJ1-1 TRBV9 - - TGTGCCAGCAGCGTACAGGGGAACACTGAAGCTTTCTTT CASSVQGNTEAFF
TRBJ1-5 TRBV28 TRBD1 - TGTGCCAGCAGTCTCGGACAGGGAAGGACTCAGCCCCAGCATTTT CASSLGQGRTQPQHF
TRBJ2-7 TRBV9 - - TGTGCCAGCAGCCCTCGGACACTTAACCCCTACGAGCAGTACTTC CASSPRTLNPYEQYF
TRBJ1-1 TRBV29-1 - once TGCAGCGTTCATGGAGGGAAGAGGACTGAAGCTTTCTTT CSVHGGKRTEAFF
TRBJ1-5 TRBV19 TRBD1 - TGTGCCAGTAGTATAACAGGGGACAATCAGCCCCAGCATTTT CASSITGDNQPQHF
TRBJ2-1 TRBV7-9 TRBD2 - TGTGCCAGCAGCGGCTTTTCTTTCGGGGCGGGAGGGCCGAATGAGCAGTTCTTC CASSGFSFGAGGPNEQFF
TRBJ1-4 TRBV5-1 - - TGCGCCAGCAGCCTGGACTACGCTCGCGCTAATAATGAAAAACTGTTTTTT CASSLDYARANNEKLFF
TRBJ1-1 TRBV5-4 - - TGTGCCAGCAGCTTGGGAGGGACTGGAAACACTGAAGCTTTCTTT CASSLGGTGNTEAFF
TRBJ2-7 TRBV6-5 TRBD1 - TGTGCCAGCAGTTACTCCGGGACAGCTTTCCGAGAGCAGTACTTC CASSYSGTAFREQYF
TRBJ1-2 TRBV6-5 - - TGTGCCAGCAGTTATACAGGCGCTTATGGCTACACCTTC CASSYTGAYGYTF
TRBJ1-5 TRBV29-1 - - TGCAGCGTCGCGGAGGGTTTTTTGGGCAATCAGCCCCAGCATTTT CSVAEGFLGNQPQHF